The 15 T cell receptor beta chains presented below share a single source sample, sequenced in a study of Ad26.COV2.S vaccination and SARS-CoV-2 variants. The sample's treatment: around 19 received Ad26.COV2.S at low or high dose, single or two shots; roughly five received placebo; per-sample allocation not given. The samples were gathered on day 63 after the first injection of vaccine or placebo. Clones were read by immunoSEQ multiplex PCR, and TCRdb kept only the in-frame ones, dropping some. The sample records about 480,000 clones, roughly 85% being singletons. The source material was peripheral blood, sampled in a trial of Ad26.COV2.S vaccine versus placebo. The receptors here all came from a person aged 18-65 years who received the Ad26.COV2.S COVID-19 vaccine or a placebo.

V usage is TRBV29-1 and J usage is TRBJ2-7; possible D gene TRBD2, 6 bases. Trimming removed 4 bases at V and 2 bases at J, with 21 bases between. Germline CDR1 SQVTM, CDR2 ANQGSEA. This CDR3 comprises 16 residues. The chain's CDR3 is CSVVLAERLWTYEQYF. The CDR3 DNA reads as TGCAGCGTTGTTTTAGCGGAAAGACTTTGGACCTACGAGCAGTACTTC.

In its sample, this clone was seen many times. This chain joins TRBV2 and TRBJ2-7; 7 positions agree with TRBD1. Germline assignment: CDR1 SNHLY and CDR2 FYNNEI. This CDR3 has 14 amino acids. With 7 bases clipped from V and 0 bases from J, the junction kept 6 bases outside the gene matches. CDR3 residues: CASMKTGNSYEQYF. The CDR3 nucleotides read TGTGCCAGCATGAAGACAGGGAACTCCTACGAGCAGTACTTC.

V usage is TRBV29-1 and J usage is TRBJ2-1, with 7 bases aligning to TRBD2. The V gene's germline CDR1 is SQVTM and CDR2 ANQGSEA. CDR3 length: 12 residues. V shed 3 bases and J 7 bases; nucleotides not matched to a gene: 3. The CDR3 loop reads CSVERGSNEQFF. The DNA for the CDR3 is TGCAGCGTTGAGCGGGGGTCGAATGAGCAGTTCTTC.

The chain couples TRBV9 to TRBJ2-5, with 7 bases lining up with TRBD2. This CDR3 comprises 15 residues. V trimming: 2 bases; J trimming: 5 bases; junction bases outside the gene matches: 9. Germline CDR1 and CDR2: SGDLS and YYNGEE. The CDR3 sequence: CASSVAGRAWETQYF. The CDR3 DNA reads as TGTGCCAGCAGCGTGGCAGGGAGGGCGTGGGAGACCCAGTACTTC.

This chain joins TRBV28 and TRBJ1-1; D call uncertain. Germline CDR1 and CDR2: MDHEN and SYDVKM. V lost 7 bases and J lost 6, with 12 bases in between. The CDR3 contains 12 residues. As DNA, the CDR3 is TGTGCCAGCAAGTATCAAGGAGCTGAAGCTTTCTTT. This gives the protein CASKYQGAEAFF.

This clone turned up a few times. The chain recombines TRBV6-6 with TRBJ1-2; D gene unclear. Germline V gene data show CDR1 as MNHNY and CDR2 as SVGAGI (reference sequence). The length of the CDR3 is 15 residues. Trimming pared 6 bases from V and 0 bases from J, leaving 14 bases between. The CDR3 here is CASSHLRTANYGYTF. CDR3 nucleotides: TGTGCCAGCAGCCACTTGAGGACCGCTAACTATGGCTACACCTTC.

This chain connects TRBV28 to TRBJ2-7, with unresolved D. The CDR3 extends over 13 amino acids. Trimming removed 7 bases from V and 3 bases from J, with 13 bases in between. CDR1 is MDHEN and CDR2 is SYDVKM in the germline V gene. CDR3 DNA: TGTGCCAGCATCGGCGCCGGAAACTACGAGCAGTACTTC. Residues: CASIGAGNYEQYF.

This clone occurred a few times. The rearrangement joins TRBV6-6 to TRBJ2-4, with TRBD1 as a possible D gene (6 bases). CDR1 and CDR2 (germline): MNHNY, SVGAGI (reference sequence). This CDR3 spans 16 amino acids. With 6 bases removed from V and 3 bases from J, the gap between germline ends came to 18 bases. The CDR3: CASRHRVEVGKNIQYF. The CDR3, as DNA: TGTGCCAGCAGACACAGGGTTGAAGTGGGCAAAAACATTCAGTACTTC.

The V gene is TRBV5-6, the J gene TRBJ2-1, with TRBD2 matching over 9 bases. CDR1 is SGHDT and CDR2 is YYEEEE in the germline V gene. This CDR3 spans 16 amino acids. With V trimmed by 4 bases and J by 8 bases, 13 bases remained unmatched. The CDR3 region has the DNA TGTGCCAGCAGCCTTCCGGGACTAGCTGCCCCCGATGAGCAGTTCTTC. It yields the protein CASSLPGLAAPDEQFF.

The V and J genes are TRBV29-1 and TRBJ2-1; tentative D call: TRBD2 (6 bases). The V and J ends lost 4 bases and 0 bases respectively, with 10 bases between them. The CDR3 consists of 14 residues. Germline V lookup: CDR1 SQVTM, CDR2 ANQGSEA. CDR3 region: CSVGGGNSYNEQFF. In DNA, the CDR3 is TGCAGCGTTGGCGGCGGGAACTCCTACAATGAGCAGTTCTTC.

Here the CDR3 reads CASSLGLGDYGYTF. As DNA, the CDR3 is TGTGCCAGCAGCTTGGGTCTCGGGGACTATGGCTACACCTTC. This chain uses TRBV5-4 with TRBJ1-2; no clear D. Germline V gene data show CDR1 as SGHNT and CDR2 as YYREEE (reference sequence). Trimming took off 0 bases at V and 3 bases at J, with 9 bases between the two ends. The CDR3 spans 14 residues.

The V and J genes are TRBV5-8 and TRBJ2-7; D may be TRBD2 (5 bases). Germline CDR1 and CDR2: SGHTS and YDEGEE. V gave up 9 bases and J gave up 7 bases, with 20 bases separating them. This CDR3 is built from 13 residues. The CDR3 spells CAIRRPGGGEQYF. Written as DNA, the CDR3 is TGTGCCATCCGGAGGCCCGGTGGTGGAGAGCAGTACTTC.

This clone was observed a handful of times. The chain recombines TRBV14 with TRBJ1-2, with 12 bases identical to TRBD1. There are 16 residues in the CDR3. The junction had 5 bases not matched to a gene; V was cut back by 4 bases and J by 2 bases. Per the germline V gene, CDR1 is SGHDN and CDR2 is FVKESK. CDR3 residues: CASSPGQGAMNYGYTF. In DNA form, the CDR3 reads TGTGCCAGCAGCCCGGGACAGGGGGCTATGAACTATGGCTACACCTTC.

The chain joins TRBV7-2 to TRBJ1-4, with D uncertain. V lost 5 bases to trimming and J lost 8 bases, with 18 bases between them. Germline V gives CDR1 SGHTA, CDR2 FQGNSA. CDR3 length equals 15 residues. CDR3 loop: CASSPGSTVGEKLFF. The CDR3 region has the DNA TGTGCCAGCAGCCCCGGATCGACGGTCGGGGAAAAACTGTTTTTT.

V and J are TRBV19 and TRBJ2-2; unclear D gene. The CDR3 contains 14 residues. Germline CDR1 LNHDA, CDR2 SQIVND (reference sequence). Trimming removed 8 bases at V and 4 bases at J, with 14 bases between. This CDR3 reads CASAAGSITGELFF. In DNA, the CDR3 is TGTGCCAGTGCCGCCGGATCCATCACCGGGGAGCTGTTTTTT.